The present entry profiles one T cell receptor (beta chain) with its context. Libraries were prepared by immunoSEQ multiplex PCR; TCRdb keeps only in-frame clonotypes and omits some of them. The data show about 190,000 clones, approximately 86% seen once. This entry is derived from a study of blood T cell repertoires in COVID-19. Germline V gene data show CDR1 as LGHDT and CDR2 as YNNKEL (reference sequence). This CDR3 is 15 amino acids long. With 4 bases removed from V and 4 bases from J, the gap between germline ends came to 17 bases. The TCR originated in a man between 35 and 55 years old with active or convalescent COVID-19. The chain carries TRBV3-1 (or the pseudogene TRBV3-2) and TRBJ2-7; D gene ambiguous. The specimen was peripheral blood. This CDR3 reads CASSRNSWAYYEQYF. CDR3 nucleotides: TGTGCCAGCAGCCGCAACAGTTGGGCTTATTACGAGCAGTACTTC.